Sequencing of this T cell receptor beta chain was carried out in a study of regulatory T cells in long-lasting Graves disease. At the level of the study: Graves' cases, newly diagnosed, had used antithyroid drugs under 3 months.

The time point here: newly diagnosed GD, antithyroid drugs for less than 3 months. Extracted PBMC RNA gave rise to the TCR library. Investigators report Graves' disease was diagnosed under American Thyroid Association guidelines. For TCR beta, libraries came from iRepertoire HTBI primers and Arm-PCR of CDR3 regions. TCRdb reprocessed the multiplex PCR reads via MiXCR and lists one record per CDR3 protein. The sample shows 530,000 or so distinct CDR3 sequences, about 16% of them seen only once. Trimming removed 0 bases at V and 6 bases at J, with 13 bases between. This CDR3 is built from 15 residues. The germline gives CDR1 SGHDN, CDR2 FVKESK. This clonotype was seen a few times. This same sample was also part of a study on T cells in Graves' hyperthyroidism and ophthalmopathy. From that study: With a duration under 2 months, the hyperthyroidism was newly diagnosed in patients aged 18 to 65. Most thyroid clonotypes that were expanded above 0.001 also turned up in blood.

The TCR sequence derives from a man aged 18 to 30 with Graves disease. The sample in question was peripheral blood mononuclear cells (PBMCs), obtained at new diagnosis, from a patient treated with antithyroid drugs. The chain couples TRBV14 to TRBJ2-3, with D possibly TRBD2 on 6 matching bases. CDR3 sequence (DNA): TGTGCCAGCAGCCAAGATAGGCGGGACGCGGATACGCAGTATTTT. It yields the protein CASSQDRRDADTQYF.